The 8 T cell receptor beta chains listed next were all sequenced from one sample in a study of shared clonotypes between healthy human individuals (dated by TCRdb to 2020 to 2022). CD8 naive samples were CD45RO-negative cells positively selected for CCR7, giving a CD45RA+CCR7+ population that excluded TemRA cells. The protocol used for the library was the immunoSEQ multiplex PCR assay. Drawn from immuneACCESS, this table holds only the in-frame rearrangements with V and J called that TCRdb kept. Clones are partly lost; checked studies trace under half to an unresolved V gene and leave the rest unexplained. This sample is represented by about 2 million clones; about 95% of them were singletons. Together, the top ten hold approximately 1.2% of the sample. Material: naive CD8+ T cells sorted from blood. Read against the paper, the sample's cell subset or site label means: CD45RA+CCR7+. The receptors here all came from a man between 18 and 29 years old in good health.

The genes are TRBV5-1 and TRBJ2-3; TRBD1 matches 9 bases. Germline trimming cut 2 bases from V and 4 bases from J; bases unmatched to any gene: 8. CDR3 length: 16 amino acids. CDR1 SGHRS and CDR2 YFSETQ come from the germline V gene. The CDR3 region has the DNA TGCGCCAGCAGCTTTAGGCGAACAGGGGGCGCAGATACGCAGTATTTT. Translating it yields CASSFRRTGGADTQYF.

The chain recombines TRBV29-1 with TRBJ2-1; D is undetermined. V was trimmed by 6 bases and J by 7 bases, leaving 7 bases between them. This CDR3 region has 10 residues. Per germline, CDR1 SQVTM and CDR2 ANQGSEA. Here the CDR3 reads CSVLRNEQFF. In DNA, the CDR3 is TGCAGCGTCTTGAGGAATGAGCAGTTCTTC.

The chain carries TRBV29-1 and TRBJ2-5; 10 bases fit TRBD2. This CDR3 has 17 residues. V lost 7 bases to trimming and J lost 0 bases; unmatched junction nucleotides: 14. Germline V gene lookup returns CDR1 SQVTM and CDR2 ANQGSEA. For the CDR3, the DNA is TGCAGCGGAACTAGCGGGGAGACGGAACCGTACCAAGAGACCCAGTACTTC. This gives the protein CSGTSGETEPYQETQYF.

This rearrangement joins TRBV29-1 to TRBJ2-7, with 9 bases matching TRBD1. This CDR3 is 11 amino acids long. Losses at the gene ends were 6 bases for V and 7 bases for J; bases not matched to a gene: 4. Germline CDR1 SQVTM, CDR2 ANQGSEA. CDR3 region: CSVVTGGEQYF. CDR3 nucleotide sequence: TGCAGCGTGGTGACAGGGGGGGAGCAGTACTTC.

V is TRBV10-3 and J is TRBJ2-2, with unresolved D. CDR1 is ENHRY, CDR2 SYGVKD, per germline. The CDR3 covers 14 residues. V was cut by 3 bases and J by 5 bases, with 10 bases left in between. The CDR3 spells CAISEGLRTGELFF. CDR3 sequence (DNA): TGTGCCATCAGTGAAGGTTTAAGAACCGGGGAGCTGTTTTTT.

J is TRBJ2-1 and V is TRBV9; the D gene is possibly TRBD2 (6 bases). The V end was cut by 3 bases, the J end by 0 bases, with 13 bases between. CDR3 length: 16 residues. The V gene's germline CDR1 is SGDLS and CDR2 YYNGEE. The CDR3: CASSGWGLSSYNEQFF. The CDR3 DNA sequence: TGTGCCAGCAGCGGCTGGGGACTGAGCTCCTACAATGAGCAGTTCTTC. Supplemented by reference TRBV9 and TRBJ2-1, the full variable domain reads DSGVTQTPKHLITATGQRVTLRCSPRSGDLSVYWYQQSLDQGLQFLIQYYNGEERAKGNILERFSAQQFPDLHSELNLSSLELGDSALYFCASSGWGLSSYNEQFFGPGTRLTVL.

This clone was counted between two and nine times. Other DNA sequences in the sample encode the same CDR3. The gene calls are TRBV5-6 and TRBJ2-1, with a possible D match to TRBD2 (6 bases). CDR3 length: 13 residues. Germline loops: CDR1 SGHDT, CDR2 YYEEEE. V lost 0 bases to trimming and J lost 6 bases, with 7 bases between them. The CDR3 DNA reads as TGTGCCAGCAGCTTGGGGACTATCAATGAGCAGTTCTTC. This encodes CASSLGTINEQFF.

The CDR3 protein is CASSFRGLIYEQYF. For the CDR3, the DNA is TGTGCCAGCAGTTTCAGGGGACTGATCTACGAGCAGTACTTC. The chain couples TRBV28 to TRBJ2-7; D might be TRBD1 or TRBD2, each matching 6 bases. CDR1 is MDHEN and CDR2 is SYDVKM in the germline V gene. V gave up 3 bases and J gave up 3 bases, with 12 bases separating them. There are 14 residues in the CDR3.